The 15 T cell receptor beta chains listed next were all sequenced from one sample in a study of cytomegalovirus exposure and HLA in healthy donors. 13 Jbeta primers and 60 Vbeta primers were used for the PCR. Produced via immunoSEQ multiplex PCR; TCRdb's table is partial and in-frame only. The sample has 150,000 to 180,000 clones, 75% to 85% seen once. Sequenced: PBMCs. The origin of the receptors is a woman aged 40 to 50 in good health and CMV-seropositive.

The CDR3 sequence is CASSYSKRPNTEAFF. In nucleotides, the CDR3 is TGTGCCAGCAGTTACTCGAAGCGCCCGAACACTGAAGCTTTCTTT. The chain uses TRBV6-5 and TRBJ1-1; no reliable D call. CDR3 length: 15 amino acids. V shed 0 bases and J shed 1 base, with 9 bases lying between them. CDR1 and CDR2 (germline): MNHEY, SVGAGI.

The rearrangement joins TRBV7-3 to TRBJ2-5; 8 bases map to TRBD1. This CDR3 contains 15 residues. V lost 5 bases and J lost 4; bases outside the gene matches: 9. The germline CDR1 and CDR2 sequences are SGHTA and FQGTGA. The CDR3 loop is CASSMTGAPGETQYF. DNA of the CDR3: TGTGCCAGCAGCATGACAGGGGCGCCGGGAGAGACCCAGTACTTC.

J is TRBJ2-1 and V is TRBV10-2, with a tentative D call TRBD2 (6 bases). Trimming left V 6 bases short and J 8 bases short, with 11 bases between. The CDR3 has 12 amino acids. Germline CDR1 reads WSHSY; CDR2 reads SAAADI. The CDR3 protein is CASRGGNDEQFF. As DNA, the CDR3 is TGCGCCAGCAGGGGCGGGAACGATGAGCAGTTCTTC.

The CDR3 region has the DNA TGTGCCACCAGCGGCGGGACTAGCGGGCCTAGCACAGATACGCAGTATTTT. This translates into CATSGGTSGPSTDTQYF. V is TRBV15 and J is TRBJ2-3; TRBD2 matches at 12 bases. CDR1 and CDR2 from the germline V gene are LNHNV and YYDKDF (reference sequence). The CDR3 is 17 amino acids. V dropped 5 bases and J dropped 0; count of bases not matched to a gene: 6.

The J gene is TRBJ2-7, the V gene TRBV5-1; 9 bases align to TRBD1. Trimming at V came to 4 bases and at J to 0 bases, leaving 17 bases not matched to a gene. CDR3 size: 19 residues. Per the germline V gene, CDR1 is SGHRS and CDR2 is YFSETQ. CDR3 loop: CASSGHRGQLPGSSYEQYF. The DNA for the CDR3 is TGCGCCAGCAGCGGACACAGGGGGCAACTACCCGGGAGCTCCTACGAGCAGTACTTC.

The V gene is TRBV11-3, the J gene TRBJ1-2, with D hard to call. V dropped 5 bases and J dropped 8 bases, with 15 bases sitting between them. Germline V gene data show CDR1 as SGHNT and CDR2 as YENEEA. The CDR3 is made up of 13 amino acids. The CDR3 bases are TGTGCCAGCAGCGGCGGGCCCTCGGGAGGCTACACCTTC. Amino acids: CASSGGPSGGYTF.

A few counts support this clone. The chain combines TRBV5-6 with TRBJ1-5; 7 bases match TRBD1. CDR3 size: 16 residues. Trimming cost V 2 bases and J 6 bases; bases outside gene matches: 11. The germline gives CDR1 SGHDT, CDR2 YYEEEE. The CDR3 DNA reads as TGTGCCAGCAGCTTCCTGGGCGACAGGGAACTTCAGCCCCAGCATTTT. Translation: CASSFLGDRELQPQHF.

This clone was detected once. The rearrangement links TRBV6-5 to TRBJ1-1; possible D gene TRBD1, 5 bases. The V and J ends lost 7 bases and 3 bases respectively, with 15 bases between them. The CDR3 sequence is 14 residues long. CDR1 and CDR2 (germline): MNHEY, SVGAGI. CDR3 bases: TGTGCCAGCAACCCACACGGGGGGGACACTGAAGCTTTCTTT. Protein product: CASNPHGGDTEAFF.

The chain employs TRBV30 and TRBJ2-3, with D tentatively TRBD2 (5 bases). V lost 5 bases and J 0 bases, leaving 9 bases between the germline ends. Per the germline V gene, CDR1 is GTSNPN and CDR2 is SVGIG (reference sequence). This CDR3 contains 13 residues. CDR3 region: CAWGGQSTDTQYF. CDR3 DNA: TGTGCCTGGGGCGGGCAGAGCACAGATACGCAGTATTTT.

Only a few counts were recorded for this clone. The chain employs TRBV11-3 and TRBJ2-3, with D unresolved. There are 13 residues in the CDR3. The V end lost 0 bases, the J end lost 5 bases, and 6 bases lay between the germline ends. The germline gives CDR1 SGHNT, CDR2 YENEEA. The DNA of the CDR3 is TGTGCCAGCAGCTTAGAGGTCGGAGATACGCAGTATTTT. Its protein product is CASSLEVGDTQYF.

This chain joins TRBV5-1 and TRBJ2-1, with D perhaps matching TRBD1 (6 bases). V lost 4 bases to trimming and J lost 4 bases, with 15 bases between them. Germline CDR1 and CDR2: SGHRS and YFSETQ. The length of the CDR3 is 15 residues. Written as DNA, the CDR3 is TGCGCCAGCAGCCTAGGTTCGACAGGATACAATGAGCAGTTCTTC. This translates into CASSLGSTGYNEQFF.

The chain combines TRBV4-1 with TRBJ2-7; 10 bases map to TRBD2. Germline CDR1 and CDR2: MGHRA and YSYEKL. This CDR3 comprises 15 residues. Trimming removed 3 bases from V and 3 bases from J; junction bases left unmatched: 5. CDR3 nucleotides: TGCGCCAGCAGCCATGCTCTAGCGGGGGACTACGAGCAGTACTTC. Translation gives CASSHALAGDYEQYF.

J is TRBJ2-2 and V is TRBV2; no firm D call. The CDR3 has 15 residues. Trimming cost V 8 bases and J 1 base, with 14 bases left between them. Germline lookup yields CDR1 SNHLY and CDR2 FYNNEI. CDR3 nucleotides: TGTGCCAGCGTGGAAAGAAGAGGGAACACCGGGGAGCTGTTTTTT. Translation: CASVERRGNTGELFF. The full variable domain, its missing parts supplied by reference TRBV2 and TRBJ2-2, is EPEVTQTPSHQVTQMGQEVILRCVPISNHLYFYWYRQILGQKVEFLVSFYNNEISEKSEIFDDQFSVERPDGSNFTLKIRSTKLEDSAMYFCASVERRGNTGELFFGEGSRLTVL.

This rearrangement joins TRBV28 to TRBJ2-7, with D perhaps TRBD1 (6 bases). Deletions cut 2 bases from V and 0 bases from J, with 8 bases between. Germline CDR1 MDHEN, CDR2 SYDVKM. The CDR3 has 14 amino acids. The CDR3 here is CASSLGQNSYEQYF. The CDR3 DNA sequence: TGTGCCAGCAGTTTAGGACAGAACTCCTACGAGCAGTACTTC.

The chain recombines TRBV30 with TRBJ2-3, with TRBD1 identical over 8 bases. The ends lost 5 bases at V and 4 bases at J; junction bases unmatched: 2. Germline loops: CDR1 GTSNPN, CDR2 SVGIG (reference sequence). This CDR3 region has 12 residues. The CDR3 loop is CAWGQGADTQYF. The CDR3, as DNA: TGTGCCTGGGGACAGGGCGCAGATACGCAGTATTTT.